These T cell receptor beta chains were read from a single sample in a study of early T cells in non-severe SARS-CoV-2 infection. TCRdb fed the 5' RACE reads into MiXCR, producing one record per CDR3 protein. The table lists roughly 65,000 distinct CDR3 sequences, approximately 10% of them singletons, with around 6.1% in the top ten. The sequenced sample consisted of whole blood. These receptors were collected from an adult who was a healthcare worker with PCR-confirmed SARS-CoV-2 infection or an uninfected control (not recorded which). Both conserved end residues are part of each CDR3. The order of the fields is clone size, J gene, V gene, CDR3 length, D gene, CDR3 DNA, CDR3 protein. A D gene is named only where the DNA matches it firmly. The size field is filled for only some rows; it gives once, few, many or a size class.

clone_size: many
j_call: TRBJ1-6
v_call: TRBV7-6
cdr3_length: 16
d_call: NA
cdr3_nt: TGTGCCAGCACTCAAACCCTAGGCCCAGGGGTGTCACCCCTCCACTTT
cdr3_aa: CASTQTLGPGVSPLHF

clone_size: many
j_call: TRBJ2-5
v_call: TRBV5-6
cdr3_length: 15
d_call: TRBD2
cdr3_nt: TGTGCCAGCAGCTTCCCGGGACTAGGCCGGGAGACCCAGTACTTC
cdr3_aa: CASSFPGLGRETQYF

clone_size: few
j_call: TRBJ2-5
v_call: TRBV6-2/TRBV6-3
cdr3_length: 14
d_call: NA
cdr3_nt: TGTGCCAGCAGACCCTTCGGGCGCCAAGAGACCCAGTACTTC
cdr3_aa: CASRPFGRQETQYF

clone_size: few
j_call: TRBJ2-3
v_call: TRBV30
cdr3_length: 12
d_call: NA
cdr3_nt: TGTGCCTGGACGGGGGTCCCAGATACGCAGTATTTT
cdr3_aa: CAWTGVPDTQYF

clone_size: few
j_call: TRBJ2-3
v_call: TRBV2
cdr3_length: 15
d_call: TRBD1
cdr3_nt: TGTGCCAGCAGCGAAGGGGGACAGGGCACAGATACGCAGTATTTT
cdr3_aa: CASSEGGQGTDTQYF

clone_size: many
j_call: TRBJ2-2
v_call: TRBV11-2
cdr3_length: 19
d_call: TRBD2
cdr3_nt: TGTGCCAGCAGCCGGCGAGCGGTAGCGGGTTTAACGAACACCGGGGAGCTGTTTTTT
cdr3_aa: CASSRRAVAGLTNTGELFF

clone_size: many
j_call: TRBJ2-7
v_call: TRBV18
cdr3_length: 16
d_call: TRBD1
cdr3_nt: TGTGCCAGCTCACCACTCCCGACAGGGGTTAGCTACGAGCAGTACTTC
cdr3_aa: CASSPLPTGVSYEQYF

clone_size: many
j_call: TRBJ2-2
v_call: TRBV5-5
cdr3_length: 18
d_call: NA
cdr3_nt: TGTGCCAGCAGCCCACCGAGGGGAACAGGGAGGTACACCGGGGAGCTGTTTTTT
cdr3_aa: CASSPPRGTGRYTGELFF

clone_size: many
j_call: TRBJ2-1
v_call: TRBV7-8
cdr3_length: 17
d_call: NA
cdr3_nt: TGTGCCAGCAGCCCATCCTGGACTGATACATTATACAATGAGCAGTTCTTC
cdr3_aa: CASSPSWTDTLYNEQFF

clone_size: NA
j_call: TRBJ2-5
v_call: TRBV10-3
cdr3_length: 14
d_call: NA
cdr3_nt: TGTGCCATCAGCCACGACAGGAATCAAGAGACCCAGTACTTC
cdr3_aa: CAISHDRNQETQYF

clone_size: few
j_call: TRBJ2-1
v_call: TRBV10-1
cdr3_length: 14
d_call: TRBD1
cdr3_nt: TGCGCCAGCAGTAACAGGGGATCATACAATGAGCAGTTCTTC
cdr3_aa: CASSNRGSYNEQFF

clone_size: NA
j_call: TRBJ1-5
v_call: TRBV19
cdr3_length: 15
d_call: NA
cdr3_nt: TGTGCCAGTAGTATAGGTTTATTCCGGGACGGTCCCCAGCATTTT
cdr3_aa: CASSIGLFRDGPQHF

clone_size: NA
j_call: TRBJ1-3
v_call: TRBV6-5
cdr3_length: 13
d_call: NA
cdr3_nt: TGTGCCAGCAGTTACTCGATGTTGAACACCATATATTTT
cdr3_aa: CASSYSMLNTIYF

clone_size: few
j_call: TRBJ2-3
v_call: TRBV7-8
cdr3_length: 18
d_call: TRBD2
cdr3_nt: TGTGCCAGCAGCTCTCCCCCGGGACTAGCGGGAAGAACAGATACGCAGTATTTT
cdr3_aa: CASSSPPGLAGRTDTQYF

clone_size: NA
j_call: TRBJ2-5
v_call: TRBV4-1
cdr3_length: 22
d_call: NA
cdr3_nt: TGCGCCAGCAGCCAAGATATGGGTGAGGGGGTATTTCCGTCAGGGAAGAGATTGACCCAGTACTTC
cdr3_aa: CASSQDMGEGVFPSGKRLTQYF

clone_size: many
j_call: TRBJ2-3
v_call: TRBV20-1
cdr3_length: 13
d_call: NA
cdr3_nt: TGCATGGGACCTAGATGGGCAACAGATACGCAGTATTTT
cdr3_aa: CMGPRWATDTQYF

clone_size: NA
j_call: TRBJ1-2
v_call: TRBV20-1
cdr3_length: 13
d_call: NA
cdr3_nt: TGCAGTGCTAGTAGGGGGGCCTACTATGGCTACACCTTC
cdr3_aa: CSASRGAYYGYTF

clone_size: few
j_call: TRBJ2-5
v_call: TRBV3-1
cdr3_length: 13
d_call: NA
cdr3_nt: TGTGCCAGCGCGGGCCCCTCCCAAGAGACCCAGTACTTC
cdr3_aa: CASAGPSQETQYF

clone_size: few
j_call: TRBJ1-1
v_call: TRBV28
cdr3_length: 11
d_call: NA
cdr3_nt: TGTGCCAGCAAAAGGGGAAGGGAAGCTTTCTTT
cdr3_aa: CASKRGREAFF

clone_size: NA
j_call: TRBJ1-4
v_call: TRBV6-5
cdr3_length: 13
d_call: NA
cdr3_nt: TGTGCCAGCATGCTGACATCTAATGAAAAACTGTTTTTT
cdr3_aa: CASMLTSNEKLFF

clone_size: NA
j_call: TRBJ2-5
v_call: TRBV6-2/TRBV6-3
cdr3_length: 17
d_call: TRBD2
cdr3_nt: TGTGCCAGCAGTGCCGGGACTAGCGGGAGTAATCGAGAGACCCAGTACTTC
cdr3_aa: CASSAGTSGSNRETQYF

clone_size: NA
j_call: TRBJ2-1
v_call: TRBV7-9
cdr3_length: 15
d_call: TRBD2
cdr3_nt: TGTGCCAGCAGCTCGGGACTAGCGGCCTACAATGAGCAGTTCTTC
cdr3_aa: CASSSGLAAYNEQFF

clone_size: many
j_call: TRBJ1-1
v_call: TRBV3-1
cdr3_length: 13
d_call: TRBD1
cdr3_nt: TGTGCCAGCAGCCTCGACAGGGGCACTGAAGCTTTCTTT
cdr3_aa: CASSLDRGTEAFF

clone_size: few
j_call: TRBJ1-6
v_call: TRBV1
cdr3_length: 17
d_call: NA
cdr3_nt: TGCACCAGCAGCCAACAGACCGCTAAAAAGAATAATTCACCCCTCCACTTT
cdr3_aa: CTSSQQTAKKNNSPLHF

clone_size: NA
j_call: TRBJ2-3
v_call: TRBV5-1
cdr3_length: 15
d_call: NA
cdr3_nt: TGCGCCAGCAGCTTGGATCGACCAACGGTCGATACGCAGTATTTT
cdr3_aa: CASSLDRPTVDTQYF

clone_size: NA
j_call: TRBJ2-7
v_call: TRBV7-8
cdr3_length: 11
d_call: NA
cdr3_nt: TGTGCCAGCAGCTTATATTACGAGCAGTACTTC
cdr3_aa: CASSLYYEQYF

clone_size: few
j_call: TRBJ1-3
v_call: TRBV7-6
cdr3_length: 12
d_call: NA
cdr3_nt: TGTGCCAGCAGCTTATTGGAAGGCACCATATATTTT
cdr3_aa: CASSLLEGTIYF

clone_size: NA
j_call: TRBJ2-3
v_call: TRBV20-1
cdr3_length: 15
d_call: NA
cdr3_nt: TGCAGTGCTAGTCGGCGGACGTATAGCACAGATACGCAGTATTTT
cdr3_aa: CSASRRTYSTDTQYF

clone_size: many
j_call: TRBJ2-5
v_call: TRBV10-3
cdr3_length: 11
d_call: TRBD1
cdr3_nt: TGTGCCACAGGGACAGCTGAGACCCAGTACTTC
cdr3_aa: CATGTAETQYF

clone_size: NA
j_call: TRBJ2-3
v_call: TRBV27
cdr3_length: 13
d_call: NA
cdr3_nt: TGTGCCAGCAGTTTATCGTCCTGGGGGGTTAAGTATTTT
cdr3_aa: CASSLSSWGVKYF

clone_size: NA
j_call: TRBJ2-1
v_call: TRBV7-2
cdr3_length: 16
d_call: TRBD2
cdr3_nt: TGTGCCAGCAGACCAAAACTAGCGGGAGGGCCGGATGAGCAGTTCTTC
cdr3_aa: CASRPKLAGGPDEQFF

clone_size: NA
j_call: TRBJ1-4
v_call: TRBV12-5
cdr3_length: 11
d_call: NA
cdr3_nt: TGTGCTAGTGTTCCAAATCCGGGGCTGTTTTTT
cdr3_aa: CASVPNPGLFF

clone_size: few
j_call: TRBJ2-7
v_call: TRBV28
cdr3_length: 14
d_call: TRBD1
cdr3_nt: TGTGCCAGCAGGCCCCCCGGACAGGGAGTTCAGCAGTACTTC
cdr3_aa: CASRPPGQGVQQYF

clone_size: NA
j_call: TRBJ2-7
v_call: TRBV9
cdr3_length: 14
d_call: NA
cdr3_nt: TGTGCCAGCAGCGTAGACCCTCAAGCGAGCGAGCAGTACTTC
cdr3_aa: CASSVDPQASEQYF

clone_size: few
j_call: TRBJ2-7
v_call: TRBV5-1
cdr3_length: 14
d_call: TRBD2
cdr3_nt: TGCGCCAGCAGCCCGGACGGGACTAGCAACGAGCAGTACTTC
cdr3_aa: CASSPDGTSNEQYF

clone_size: NA
j_call: TRBJ2-1
v_call: TRBV7-2
cdr3_length: 15
d_call: NA
cdr3_nt: TGTGCCAGCAGCGAGCTAGCTGACTCCTACAATGAGCAGTTCTTC
cdr3_aa: CASSELADSYNEQFF

clone_size: many
j_call: TRBJ2-4
v_call: TRBV28
cdr3_length: 16
d_call: NA
cdr3_nt: TGTGCCAGCAGTCGTCCGACAGGGGCGGGAGGAAACATTCAGTACTTC
cdr3_aa: CASSRPTGAGGNIQYF

clone_size: NA
j_call: TRBJ2-7
v_call: TRBV2
cdr3_length: 13
d_call: TRBD2
cdr3_nt: TGTGCCAGCGGGACCGGGAGGGTCTACGAGCAGTACTTC
cdr3_aa: CASGTGRVYEQYF

clone_size: NA
j_call: TRBJ1-5
v_call: TRBV10-1
cdr3_length: 13
d_call: NA
cdr3_nt: TGCGCCAGCAGTTCAGACAGTCGGCAGCCCCAGCATTTT
cdr3_aa: CASSSDSRQPQHF

clone_size: few
j_call: TRBJ2-7
v_call: TRBV19
cdr3_length: 13
d_call: NA
cdr3_nt: TGTGCCAGTAGTAGGACAATAATCTACGAGCAGTACTTC
cdr3_aa: CASSRTIIYEQYF

clone_size: few
j_call: TRBJ2-1
v_call: TRBV7-2
cdr3_length: 16
d_call: TRBD2
cdr3_nt: TGTGCCAGCAGCCATTTAGGACTAGTGAATTACAATGAGCAGTTCTTC
cdr3_aa: CASSHLGLVNYNEQFF

clone_size: many
j_call: TRBJ2-1
v_call: TRBV11-2
cdr3_length: 16
d_call: NA
cdr3_nt: TGTGCCAGCAACCCGATACCGAGACTAGAGGCCTATGAGCAGTTCTTC
cdr3_aa: CASNPIPRLEAYEQFF

clone_size: many
j_call: TRBJ2-2
v_call: TRBV2
cdr3_length: 15
d_call: TRBD2
cdr3_nt: TGTGCCAGCAGTGAATTCGGGAGGGCCGCCCAGGAGCTGTTTTTT
cdr3_aa: CASSEFGRAAQELFF

clone_size: few
j_call: TRBJ2-5
v_call: TRBV7-2
cdr3_length: 14
d_call: NA
cdr3_nt: TGTGCCAGCAGCTTAGTCTCTCGCCAAGAGACCCAGTACTTC
cdr3_aa: CASSLVSRQETQYF

clone_size: few
j_call: TRBJ1-1
v_call: TRBV6-1
cdr3_length: 13
d_call: TRBD1
cdr3_nt: TGTGCCAGCACCCTCAACAGGGGACCTGAAGCTTTCTTT
cdr3_aa: CASTLNRGPEAFF

clone_size: few
j_call: TRBJ1-1
v_call: TRBV20-1
cdr3_length: 11
d_call: NA
cdr3_nt: TGCAGTGCCCGGAGGACAATGGAAGCTTTCTTT
cdr3_aa: CSARRTMEAFF

clone_size: few
j_call: TRBJ2-7
v_call: TRBV5-1
cdr3_length: 15
d_call: NA
cdr3_nt: TGCGCCAGCAGGGAAATGGGTAGCGATACCCACGAGCAGTACTTC
cdr3_aa: CASREMGSDTHEQYF

clone_size: few
j_call: TRBJ2-5
v_call: TRBV6-5
cdr3_length: 13
d_call: NA
cdr3_nt: TGTGCCAGCAGTTCGAGTAGTCTAGAGACCCAGTACTTC
cdr3_aa: CASSSSSLETQYF

clone_size: few
j_call: TRBJ1-3
v_call: TRBV6-5
cdr3_length: 13
d_call: NA
cdr3_nt: TGTGCCAGCAGTTACATGGGGGGTAACACCATATATTTT
cdr3_aa: CASSYMGGNTIYF

clone_size: NA
j_call: TRBJ1-1
v_call: TRBV4-3
cdr3_length: 12
d_call: NA
cdr3_nt: TGCGCCAGCAGCCAAGATCGGGAGAAAGCTTTCTTT
cdr3_aa: CASSQDREKAFF

clone_size: NA
j_call: TRBJ1-1
v_call: TRBV24-1
cdr3_length: 13
d_call: NA
cdr3_nt: TGTGCCACCAGGGATCAGGGTAACACTGAAGCTTTCTTT
cdr3_aa: CATRDQGNTEAFF

clone_size: NA
j_call: TRBJ1-5
v_call: TRBV28
cdr3_length: 13
d_call: NA
cdr3_nt: TGTGCCAGCAGTTTACGGGGACGCCAGCCCCAGCATTTT
cdr3_aa: CASSLRGRQPQHF

clone_size: many
j_call: TRBJ1-1
v_call: TRBV3-1
cdr3_length: 16
d_call: NA
cdr3_nt: TGTGCCAGCAGCCAAGATTCGTGGGGGGCTAACACTGAAGCTTTCTTT
cdr3_aa: CASSQDSWGANTEAFF

clone_size: many
j_call: TRBJ1-4
v_call: TRBV30
cdr3_length: 13
d_call: NA
cdr3_nt: TGTGCCTGGAGTGTAAAAGGGGAAGGAAAACTGTTTTTT
cdr3_aa: CAWSVKGEGKLFF

clone_size: NA
j_call: TRBJ2-4
v_call: TRBV5-1
cdr3_length: 14
d_call: TRBD1
cdr3_nt: TGCGCCAGCAGACACAGGGGAACCAAAAACATTCAGTACTTC
cdr3_aa: CASRHRGTKNIQYF